The 26 T cell receptor beta chains listed next were all sequenced from one sample in a study of tumor-infiltrating lymphocytes in localized non-small cell lung cancer. The protocol was immunoSEQ multiplex PCR, while the TCRdb copy is restricted to in-frame clones and leaves out a portion. Here the sample spans roughly 24,000 clones, roughly 71% being singletons. The sample consisted of lung tumor tissue. Receptors originate from a human donor with non-small cell lung cancer.

This clone showed up just once. The chain has TRBV29-1 and TRBJ2-7, with 14 bases that match TRBD2. This CDR3 is 15 amino acids long. J gave up 6 bases and V 5 bases, and 9 bases lay outside the gene matches. In germline, CDR1 is SQVTM, CDR2 ANQGSEA. The DNA for the CDR3 is TGCAGCGTTCTAGAGACTAGCGGGAGGGCGGGCGAGCAGTACTTC. Amino acid sequence: CSVLETSGRAGEQYF.

The chain joins TRBV9 to TRBJ2-7, with D hard to call. Per germline, CDR1 SGDLS and CDR2 YYNGEE. The V and J ends lost 2 bases and 12 bases respectively, with 6 bases between them. This CDR3 region has 9 residues. The CDR3 DNA is TGTGCCAGCAGCGTTAGTCGGTACTTC. This encodes CASSVSRYF.

The CDR3 region has the DNA TGCGCCAGCAGTGATCGAGCGATTAGTTACGAGCAGTACTTC. Translation gives CASSDRAISYEQYF. The chain carries TRBV10-2 and TRBJ2-7; D remains ambiguous. The CDR3 has 14 residues. Germline loops: CDR1 WSHSY, CDR2 SAAADI. V dropped 3 bases and J dropped 4 bases, with 13 bases sitting between them.

In its sample, this clone was seen once. The chain links TRBV28 to TRBJ2-5; D is ambiguous. Germline V gene data show CDR1 as MDHEN and CDR2 as SYDVKM. The CDR3 loop spans 12 amino acids. V dropped 8 bases and J dropped 5 bases, with 12 bases sitting between them. The CDR3 is CASGRTLETQYF. The DNA of the CDR3 is TGTGCCAGCGGCCGCACTTTGGAGACCCAGTACTTC.

The chain uses TRBV27 and TRBJ2-1; 7 bases match TRBD2. Per the germline V gene, CDR1 is MNHEY and CDR2 is SMNVEV (reference sequence). Germline trimming cut 5 bases from V and 7 bases from J; bases unmatched to any gene: 11. The CDR3 loop spans 15 amino acids. The CDR3 loop is CASSVRGLPGNEQFF. The CDR3, as DNA: TGTGCCAGCAGTGTACGGGGACTACCGGGGAATGAGCAGTTCTTC.

V usage is TRBV28 and J usage is TRBJ2-5, with 11 bases that match TRBD2. Germline-derived CDR1 and CDR2 are MDHEN and SYDVKM. The CDR3 has 17 residues. Trimming removed 6 bases from V and 5 bases from J; junction bases left unmatched: 14. The CDR3 reads CASSPLGLAGGGETQYF. In nucleotides, the CDR3 is TGTGCCAGCAGCCCCCTGGGGCTAGCGGGAGGTGGGGAGACCCAGTACTTC.

The V and J genes are TRBV13 and TRBJ1-1, with a weak D call TRBD1 (5 bases). Germline CDR1 reads PRHDT; CDR2 reads FYEKMQ (reference sequence). CDR3 length: 15 amino acids. Trimming cost V 8 bases and J 1 base, with 17 bases left between them. CDR3 DNA sequence: TGTGCCAGCGGTGACAGTCGAGTGGGGAACACTGAAGCTTTCTTT. It encodes CASGDSRVGNTEAFF. The whole variable domain, remainder taken from reference TRBV13 and TRBJ1-1, is AAGVIQSPRHLIKEKRETATLKCYPIPRHDTVYWYQQGPGQDPQFLISFYEKMQSDKGSIPDRFSAQQFSDYHSELNMSSLELGDSALYFCASGDSRVGNTEAFFGQGTRLTVV.

This chain links TRBV10-3 with TRBJ2-2, with 8 bases matching TRBD1. The CDR3 is made up of 15 amino acids. The V segment lost 3 bases and the J segment 4 bases; nucleotides outside the gene matches: 4. The germline V gene has CDR1 ENHRY and CDR2 SYGVKD. In DNA, the CDR3 is TGTGCCATCAGTGAAGATCAGGGGGCCACCGGGGAGCTGTTTTTT. Translation: CAISEDQGATGELFF.

The CDR3 sequence: CASSQEVVHRGRTLTYEQYF. CDR3 nucleotide sequence: TGCGCCAGCAGCCAAGAAGTAGTCCACCGCGGCCGGACTTTAACCTACGAGCAGTACTTC. The chain combines TRBV4-3 with TRBJ2-7, with a weak D call TRBD2 (5 bases). Germline CDR1 LGHNA, CDR2 YSLEER. The CDR3 length is 20 residues. V was cut by 0 bases and J by 2 bases, with 26 bases left in between.

This clone was seen a handful of times. V and J are TRBV15 and TRBJ2-5, with TRBD2 identical over 9 bases. CDR3 size: 14 residues. Germline CDR1 and CDR2: LNHNV and YYDKDF (reference sequence). V lost 7 bases and J lost 5; bases outside the gene matches: 8. CDR3 nucleotides: TGTGCCACCACTACCGGACTAGCGTCGGAGACCCAGTACTTC. Its protein product is CATTTGLASETQYF.

The chain couples TRBV20-1 to TRBJ2-5; no firm D call. The CDR3 totals 10 residues. Trimming took off 5 bases at V and 7 bases at J, with 8 bases between the two ends. CDR1 DFQATT and CDR2 SNEGSKA come from the germline V gene (reference sequence). The CDR3 nucleotides are TGCAGTGCTTTGAAGACGACCCAGTACTTC. Its protein is CSALKTTQYF.

The chain employs TRBV7-9 and TRBJ2-7; 9 bases are a match to TRBD1. Germline CDR1 is SEHNR and CDR2 is FQNEAQ (reference sequence). There are 14 residues in the CDR3. The V and J ends lost 3 bases and 6 bases, in that order; junction bases with no gene match: 6. The CDR3 reads CASSFPDRGGEQYF. The CDR3 bases are TGTGCCAGCAGCTTTCCGGACAGGGGCGGCGAGCAGTACTTC.

The chain uses TRBV9 and TRBJ2-5, with D possibly matching TRBD2 (6 bases). The J call may be incorrect, as the DNA end agrees better with TRBJ2-7. This CDR3 has 14 residues. Looked up from germline, CDR1 is SGDLS and CDR2 is YYNGEE. The CDR3 here is CASSVASEGYEQYF. The DNA of the CDR3 is TGTGCCAGCAGCGTAGCTAGCGAGGGCTACGAGCAGTACTTC.

V is TRBV7-2 and J is TRBJ2-1, with D unresolved. Germline V gene lookup returns CDR1 SGHTA and CDR2 FQGNSA. Trimming left V 7 bases short and J 6 bases short, with 16 bases between. The CDR3 is made up of 14 amino acids. CDR3 nucleotide sequence: TGTGCCAGCACCCCTGCGGCCACCCTCAATGAGCAGTTCTTC. Its translation: CASTPAATLNEQFF.

V is TRBV7-2 and J is TRBJ1-4; the D is unclear. Germline V gene data show CDR1 as SGHTA and CDR2 as FQGNSA. The V end was cut by 5 bases, the J end by 0 bases, with 13 bases between. The CDR3 has 16 amino acids. CDR3 nucleotides: TGTGCCAGCAGCACGCAGACCCAAGCAACTAATGAAAAACTGTTTTTT. Translated, it gives CASSTQTQATNEKLFF.

The chain is built from TRBV14 and TRBJ2-5, with 7 bases identical to TRBD1. The better agreement between TRBJ2-7 and the DNA end casts doubt on the J call. The germline V gene has CDR1 SGHDN and CDR2 FVKESK. This CDR3 is built from 15 residues. The CDR3 DNA is TGTGCCAGCAGCCAAGATGGACAGGTCTGGAACGAGCAGTACTTC. The encoded protein is CASSQDGQVWNEQYF.

This clone was detected a few times. The V gene is TRBV7-9, the J gene TRBJ2-5; possible D gene TRBD1, 6 bases. This CDR3 has 14 amino acids. Germline values: CDR1 SEHNR, CDR2 FQNEAQ (reference sequence). The V end lost 3 bases, the J end lost 5 bases, and 13 bases lay between the germline ends. CDR3 sequence reads: CASSLAGVWETQYF. The CDR3 nucleotides read TGTGCCAGCAGCTTGGCAGGGGTATGGGAGACCCAGTACTTC.

This chain links TRBV30 with TRBJ2-7; D may be TRBD1 (5 bases). Germline V gives CDR1 GTSNPN, CDR2 SVGIG (reference sequence). The ends were cut back, 2 bases at V and 2 bases at J, with 10 bases in the middle. CDR3 length: 13 residues. The CDR3 here is CAWSIQAAYEQYF. DNA for the CDR3: TGTGCCTGGAGTATACAGGCAGCCTACGAGCAGTACTTC.

The genes are TRBV19 and TRBJ2-7; D uncertain. There are 16 residues in the CDR3. Germline V gene sequence: CDR1 LNHDA, CDR2 SQIVND (reference sequence). V was shortened by 2 bases and J by 1 base, with 15 bases between the two germline ends. CDR3 region: CASSIRTASRSYEQYF. The DNA for the CDR3 is TGTGCCAGTAGTATACGAACGGCTTCTAGGTCCTACGAGCAGTACTTC.

This sequence joins TRBV29-1 and TRBJ2-7, with D possibly being TRBD2 (6 bases). CDR1 SQVTM and CDR2 ANQGSEA come from the germline V gene. The germline V and J ends were trimmed by 4 bases and 11 bases, with 21 bases remaining between them. The CDR3 runs 13 residues. This CDR3 is CSVVPPGTGKKYF. The DNA of the CDR3 is TGCAGCGTTGTCCCCCCCGGGACTGGAAAAAAGTACTTC.

The chain combines TRBV30 with TRBJ2-1; possible D gene TRBD2, 6 bases. CDR3 size: 16 residues. The germline gives CDR1 GTSNPN, CDR2 SVGIG (reference sequence). The ends were cut back, 3 bases at V and 2 bases at J, with 17 bases in the middle. The CDR3 DNA reads as TGTGCCTGGAGCGAAAAGAGCGGGCTGGCCTACAATGAGCAGTTCTTC. It is translated as CAWSEKSGLAYNEQFF.

The V and J genes are TRBV7-9 and TRBJ2-1; 10 bases agree with TRBD2. Germline V gene data show CDR1 as SEHNR and CDR2 as FQNEAQ (reference sequence). The CDR3 consists of 16 residues. The V gene end was trimmed by 1 base and the J gene end by 6 bases; junction bases not matched to a gene: 6. CDR3 in amino acids: CASSLGERLAGNEQFF. CDR3 DNA: TGTGCCAGCAGCTTAGGAGAGCGACTAGCGGGCAATGAGCAGTTCTTC. The whole variable domain, remainder taken from reference TRBV7-9 and TRBJ2-1, is DTGVSQNPRHKITKRGQNVTFRCDPISEHNRLYWYRQTLGQGPEFLTYFQNEAQLEKSRLLSDRFSAERPKGSFSTLEIQRTEQGDSAMYLCASSLGERLAGNEQFFGPGTRLTVL.

V usage is TRBV10-3 and J usage is TRBJ1-1; unclear D gene. The CDR3 loop spans 12 amino acids. In germline, CDR1 is ENHRY, CDR2 SYGVKD. V shed 8 bases and J shed 4 bases, with 11 bases lying between them. CDR3 sequence reads: CAIGGLATEAFF. CDR3 DNA sequence: TGTGCCATCGGCGGTTTAGCCACTGAAGCTTTCTTT.

This clone occurred a few times. CDR3 region: CASSQGAEAFF. The CDR3 DNA reads as TGTGCCAGCTCACAGGGCGCTGAAGCTTTCTTT. The chain links TRBV18 to TRBJ1-1; D is unclear. CDR3 length equals 11 residues. The V and J ends lost 4 bases and 6 bases respectively, with 6 bases between them. Germline loops: CDR1 KGHSH, CDR2 LQKENI.

This chain joins TRBV27 and TRBJ2-7; 9 nucleotides line up with TRBD2. CDR3 length: 14 residues. V gave up 3 bases and J gave up 2 bases; unmatched junction bases: 2. CDR1 is MNHEY and CDR2 is SMNVEV in the germline V gene (reference sequence). In DNA form, the CDR3 reads TGTGCCAGCAGTTTGACTAGCGGCCCCTACGAGCAGTACTTC. Translation gives CASSLTSGPYEQYF.

Relative to its sample, this clone is large. The CDR3 nucleotides read TGTGCCAGCAGCCTATCAGGGGGCGCAAGAGATGGCTACACCTTC. Translating it yields CASSLSGGARDGYTF. The chain is built from TRBV7-9 and TRBJ1-2; TRBD1 agrees at 8 bases. The CDR3 has 15 residues. The J segment lost 6 bases and the V segment lost 5 bases, leaving 11 bases of the junction unmatched. Germline CDR1 is SEHNR and CDR2 is FQNEAQ (reference sequence).